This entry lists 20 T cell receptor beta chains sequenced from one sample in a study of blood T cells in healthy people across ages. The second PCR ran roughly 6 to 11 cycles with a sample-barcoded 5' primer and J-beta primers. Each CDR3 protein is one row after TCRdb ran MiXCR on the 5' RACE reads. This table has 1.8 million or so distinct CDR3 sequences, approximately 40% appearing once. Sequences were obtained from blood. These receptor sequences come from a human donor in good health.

The CDR3 nucleotides are TGTGCCAGCAGAATTTCCCGGGGCAATGAGCAGTTCTTC. It specifies CASRISRGNEQFF. The chain links TRBV28 to TRBJ2-1, with TRBD2 as a possible D gene (5 bases). Germline values: CDR1 MDHEN, CDR2 SYDVKM. This CDR3 has 13 residues. The V end was cut by 6 bases, the J end by 6 bases, with 12 bases between.

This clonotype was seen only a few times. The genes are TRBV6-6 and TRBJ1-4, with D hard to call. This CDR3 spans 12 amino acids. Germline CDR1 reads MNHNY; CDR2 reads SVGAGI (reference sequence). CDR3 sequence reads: CATRRTNEKLFF. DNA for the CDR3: TGTGCTACGCGGAGAACTAATGAAAAACTGTTTTTT.

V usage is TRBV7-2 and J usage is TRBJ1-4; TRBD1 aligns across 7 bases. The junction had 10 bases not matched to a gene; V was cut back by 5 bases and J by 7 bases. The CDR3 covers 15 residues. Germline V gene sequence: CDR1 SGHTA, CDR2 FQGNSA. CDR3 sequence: CASSPGPGQLEKLFF. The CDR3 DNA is TGTGCCAGCAGCCCCGGACCGGGACAGCTTGAAAAACTGTTTTTT. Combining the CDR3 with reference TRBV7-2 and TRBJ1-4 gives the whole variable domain GAGVSQSPSNKVTEKGKDVELRCDPISGHTALYWYRQSLGQGLEFLIYFQGNSAPDKSGLPSDRFSAERTGGSVSTLTIQRTQQEDSAVYLCASSPGPGQLEKLFFGSGTQLSVL.

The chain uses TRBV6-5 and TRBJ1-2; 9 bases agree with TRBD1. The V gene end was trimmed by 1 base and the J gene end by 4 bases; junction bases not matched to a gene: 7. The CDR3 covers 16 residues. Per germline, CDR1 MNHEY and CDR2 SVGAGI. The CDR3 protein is CASSYFEGQGSYGYTF. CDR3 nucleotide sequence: TGTGCCAGCAGTTACTTCGAGGGACAGGGAAGCTATGGCTACACCTTC.

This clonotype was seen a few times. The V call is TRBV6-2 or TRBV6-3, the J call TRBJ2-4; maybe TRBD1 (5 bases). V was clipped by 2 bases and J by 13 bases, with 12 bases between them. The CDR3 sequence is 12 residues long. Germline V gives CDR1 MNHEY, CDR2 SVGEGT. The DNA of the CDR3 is TGTGCCAGCAGTTACCCTTGGGGCCAGCAGTACTTC. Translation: CASSYPWGQQYF.

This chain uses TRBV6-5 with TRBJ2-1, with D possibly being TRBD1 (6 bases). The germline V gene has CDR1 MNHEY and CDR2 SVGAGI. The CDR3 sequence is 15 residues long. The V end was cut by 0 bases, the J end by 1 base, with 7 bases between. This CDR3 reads CASSYSGQSYNEQFF. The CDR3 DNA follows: TGTGCCAGCAGTTACTCCGGACAGTCCTACAATGAGCAGTTCTTC.

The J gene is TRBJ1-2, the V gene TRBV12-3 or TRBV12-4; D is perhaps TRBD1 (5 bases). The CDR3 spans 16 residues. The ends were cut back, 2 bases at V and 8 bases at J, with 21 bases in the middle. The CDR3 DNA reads TGTGCCAGCAGTTTAATGGGAACAGGTCGTTTAAGGGGCTACACCTTC. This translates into CASSLMGTGRLRGYTF.

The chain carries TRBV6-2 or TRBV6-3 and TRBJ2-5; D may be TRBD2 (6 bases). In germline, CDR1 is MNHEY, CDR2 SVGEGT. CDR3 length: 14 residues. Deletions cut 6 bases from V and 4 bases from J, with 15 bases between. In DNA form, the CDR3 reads TGTGCCAGCAGCGTTGTAGCGGTTCGAGAGACCCAGTACTTC. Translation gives CASSVVAVRETQYF.

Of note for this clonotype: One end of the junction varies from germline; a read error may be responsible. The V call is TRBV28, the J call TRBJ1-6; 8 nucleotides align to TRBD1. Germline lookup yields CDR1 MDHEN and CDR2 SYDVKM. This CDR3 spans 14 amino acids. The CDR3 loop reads CVSSFETGVSPLHF. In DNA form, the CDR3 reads TGTGTCAGCAGTTTTGAGACAGGGGTTTCACCCCTCCACTTT.

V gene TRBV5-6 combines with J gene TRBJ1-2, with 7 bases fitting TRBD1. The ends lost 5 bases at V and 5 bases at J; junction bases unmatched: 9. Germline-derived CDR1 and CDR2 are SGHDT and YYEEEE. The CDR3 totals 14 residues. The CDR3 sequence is CASSKQGSRYGYTF. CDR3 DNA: TGTGCCAGCAGTAAACAGGGGTCTAGGTATGGCTACACCTTC.

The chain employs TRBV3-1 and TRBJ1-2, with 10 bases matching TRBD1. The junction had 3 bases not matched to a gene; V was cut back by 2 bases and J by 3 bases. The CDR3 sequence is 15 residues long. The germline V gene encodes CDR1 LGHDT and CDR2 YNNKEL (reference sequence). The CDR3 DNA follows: TGTGCCAGCAGCCAACCGACAGGGGGCTACTATGGCTACACCTTC. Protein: CASSQPTGGYYGYTF.

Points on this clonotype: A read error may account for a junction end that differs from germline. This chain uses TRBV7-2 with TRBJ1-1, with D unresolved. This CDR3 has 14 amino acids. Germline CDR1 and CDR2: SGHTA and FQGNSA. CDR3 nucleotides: TGTGCCAGCAGCTCTAATTTTCTTTGGACTGAGGCTTTCTTT. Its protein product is CASSSNFLWTEAFF.

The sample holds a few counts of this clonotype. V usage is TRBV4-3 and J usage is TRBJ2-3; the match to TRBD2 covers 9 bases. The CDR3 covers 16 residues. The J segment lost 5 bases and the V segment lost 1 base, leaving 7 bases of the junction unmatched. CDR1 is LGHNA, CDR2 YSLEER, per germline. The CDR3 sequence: CASSQVSRGGVDTQYF. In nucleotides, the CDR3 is TGCGCCAGCAGCCAAGTTTCGCGGGGGGGCGTAGATACGCAGTATTTT.

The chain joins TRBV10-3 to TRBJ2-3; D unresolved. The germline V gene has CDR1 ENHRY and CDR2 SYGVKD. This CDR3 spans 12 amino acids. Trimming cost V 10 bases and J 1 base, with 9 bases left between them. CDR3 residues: CATGNGTDTQYF. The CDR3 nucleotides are TGTGCCACCGGTAACGGCACAGATACGCAGTATTTT.

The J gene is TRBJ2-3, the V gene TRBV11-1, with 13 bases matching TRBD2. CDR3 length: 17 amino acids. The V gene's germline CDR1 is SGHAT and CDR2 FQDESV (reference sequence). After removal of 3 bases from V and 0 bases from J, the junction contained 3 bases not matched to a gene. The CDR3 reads CASSFGLAGASTDTQYF. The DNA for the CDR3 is TGTGCCAGCAGCTTCGGACTAGCGGGGGCCAGCACAGATACGCAGTATTTT.

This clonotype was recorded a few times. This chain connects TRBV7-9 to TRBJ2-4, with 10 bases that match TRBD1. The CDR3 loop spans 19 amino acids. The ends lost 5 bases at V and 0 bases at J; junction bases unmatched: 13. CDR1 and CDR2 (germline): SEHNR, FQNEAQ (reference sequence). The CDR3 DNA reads TGTGCCAGCAGCCCCCGCTTACGGGACAGGGGACTAGCCAAAAACATTCAGTACTTC. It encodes CASSPRLRDRGLAKNIQYF.

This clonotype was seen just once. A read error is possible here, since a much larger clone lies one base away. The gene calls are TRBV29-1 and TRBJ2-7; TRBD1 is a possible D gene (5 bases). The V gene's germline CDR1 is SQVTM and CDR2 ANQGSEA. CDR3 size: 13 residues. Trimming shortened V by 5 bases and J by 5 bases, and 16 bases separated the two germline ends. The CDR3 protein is CSVTVGEPDEQYF. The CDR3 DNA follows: TGCAGCGTTACCGTAGGGGAACCCGACGAGCAGTACTTC.

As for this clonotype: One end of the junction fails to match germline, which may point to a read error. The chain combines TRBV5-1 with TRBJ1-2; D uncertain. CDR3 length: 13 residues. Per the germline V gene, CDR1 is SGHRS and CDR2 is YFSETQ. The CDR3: CASSPDALYGCTF. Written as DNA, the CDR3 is TGCGCCAGCAGCCCAGACGCCCTTTATGGCTGCACCTTC.

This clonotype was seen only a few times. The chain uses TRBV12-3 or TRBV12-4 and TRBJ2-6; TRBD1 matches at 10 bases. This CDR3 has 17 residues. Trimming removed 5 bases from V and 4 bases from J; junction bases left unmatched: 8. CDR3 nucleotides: TGTGCCAGCAGTACGACAGGGGGCGCGGTAGGGGCCAACGTCCTGACTTTC. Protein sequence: CASSTTGGAVGANVLTF.

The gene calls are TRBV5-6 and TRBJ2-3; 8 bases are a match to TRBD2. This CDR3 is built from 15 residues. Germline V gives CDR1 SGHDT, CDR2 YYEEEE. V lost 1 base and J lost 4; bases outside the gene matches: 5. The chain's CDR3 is CASSLSGGGPDTQYF. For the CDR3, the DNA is TGTGCCAGCAGCTTGAGCGGGGGAGGCCCAGATACGCAGTATTTT.